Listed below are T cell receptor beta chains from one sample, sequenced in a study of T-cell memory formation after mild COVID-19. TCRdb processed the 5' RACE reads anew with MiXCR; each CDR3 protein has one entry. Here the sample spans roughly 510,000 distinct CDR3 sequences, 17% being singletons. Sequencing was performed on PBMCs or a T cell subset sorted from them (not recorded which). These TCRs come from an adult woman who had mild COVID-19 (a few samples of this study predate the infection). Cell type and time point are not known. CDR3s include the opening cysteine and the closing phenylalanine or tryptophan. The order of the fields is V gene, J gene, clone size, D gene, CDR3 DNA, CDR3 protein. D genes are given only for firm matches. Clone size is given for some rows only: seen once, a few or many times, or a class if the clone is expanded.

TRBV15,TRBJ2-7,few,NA,TGTGCCACCAGCAGAGAAAACCGAGACGAGCAGTACTTC,CATSRENRDEQYF
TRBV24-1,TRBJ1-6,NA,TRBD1,TGTGCCACCAGTGATGGACAGGGGCGTAATTCACCCCTCCACTTT,CATSDGQGRNSPLHF
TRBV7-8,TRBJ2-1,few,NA,TGTGCCAGCAGCCCCAGGGCCTGGAGCTCCTACAATGAGCAGTTCTTC,CASSPRAWSSYNEQFF
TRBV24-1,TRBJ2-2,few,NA,TGTGCCACCAGTGACCGAAAGGGACCGAACACCGGGGAGCTGTTTTTT,CATSDRKGPNTGELFF
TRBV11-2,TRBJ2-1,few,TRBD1,TGTGCCAGCAGCATCGGGACAGGCAGGATTGAGCAGTTCTTC,CASSIGTGRIEQFF
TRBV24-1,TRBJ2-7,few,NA,TGTGCCACCAGTGAAGGGCCAGGGGAGAACTACGAGCAGTACTTC,CATSEGPGENYEQYF
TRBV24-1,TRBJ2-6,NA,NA,TGTGCCACCAGTGAACCACCGCCCGGCTCTGGGGCCAACGTCCTGACTTTC,CATSEPPPGSGANVLTF
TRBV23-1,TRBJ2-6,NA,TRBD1,TGCGCCAGCAGCCAGGGACAGGGGGTAGCTGGGGCCAACGTCCTGACTTTC,CASSQGQGVAGANVLTF
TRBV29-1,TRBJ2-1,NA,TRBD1,TGCAGAGTTGCGACAGGGACAAGCTCCTACAATGAGCAGTTCTTC,CRVATGTSSYNEQFF
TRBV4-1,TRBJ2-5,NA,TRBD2,TGCGCCAGCAGCCAAGAGATAGGACTAGCGGGGCAAGAGACCCAGTACTTC,CASSQEIGLAGQETQYF
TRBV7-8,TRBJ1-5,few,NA,TGTGCCAGCAGCTTAGGGTTCAGTCGCGAGGGGCCCCAGCATTTT,CASSLGFSREGPQHF
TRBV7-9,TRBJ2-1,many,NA,TGTGCCAGCAGCTCGGGCCCTACCTACAATGAGCAGTTCTTC,CASSSGPTYNEQFF
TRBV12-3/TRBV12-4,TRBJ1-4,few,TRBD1,TGTGCCAGCAGTTTGAGGGGGCTGTCCGAAAAACTGTTTTTT,CASSLRGLSEKLFF
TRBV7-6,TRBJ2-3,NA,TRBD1,TGTGCCAGCAGCTTCAGGGGGACCGCGCAGTATTTT,CASSFRGTAQYF
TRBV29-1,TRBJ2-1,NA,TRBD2,TGCAGCGTCCGCGGGGGGGGCAATGAGCAGTTCTTC,CSVRGGGNEQFF
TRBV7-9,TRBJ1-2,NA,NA,TGTGCCGGAGTGGAAGTGGGGGGCAACTATGGCTACACCTTC,CAGVEVGGNYGYTF
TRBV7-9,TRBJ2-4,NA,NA,TGTGCCAGCAGCTTAGGAAGCGTCTTAGCCAAAAACATTCAGTACTTC,CASSLGSVLAKNIQYF
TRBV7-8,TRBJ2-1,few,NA,TGTGCCAGCAGCCCCGAGCCGCTTCCACTGACCGCCCATGAGCAGTTCTTC,CASSPEPLPLTAHEQFF
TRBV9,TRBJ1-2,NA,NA,TGTGCCAGCAGCGCCGCCTGGGGCAGGGGCTATGGCTACACCTTC,CASSAAWGRGYGYTF
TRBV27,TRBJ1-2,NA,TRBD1,TGTGCCAGCAGTTTAATAGGGACCAGACAGGGGAGCGCGGGCTATGGCTACACCTTC,CASSLIGTRQGSAGYGYTF
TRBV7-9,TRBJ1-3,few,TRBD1,TGTGCCAGCAGCACTGGGACAGCCGACTCTGGAAACACCATATATTTT,CASSTGTADSGNTIYF
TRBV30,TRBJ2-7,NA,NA,TGTGCCTGGAGTGTAAGGTACAGGGACCACGAGCAGTACTTC,CAWSVRYRDHEQYF
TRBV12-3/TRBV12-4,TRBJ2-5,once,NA,TGTGCCAGCATACGGGAGACCCAGTACTTC,CASIRETQYF
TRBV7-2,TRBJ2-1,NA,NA,TGTGCCAGCAGCTTAGGAGGCGGGGTCTCCTACAATGAGCAGTTCTTC,CASSLGGGVSYNEQFF
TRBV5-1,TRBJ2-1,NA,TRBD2,TGCGCCAGCAGCTTGACTAGCGGGGGGGCCACTGAGCAGTTCTTC,CASSLTSGGATEQFF
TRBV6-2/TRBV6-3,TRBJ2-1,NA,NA,TGTGCCAGCATGTTAGCGGATCTTTACAATGAGCAGTTCTTC,CASMLADLYNEQFF
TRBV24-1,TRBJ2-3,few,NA,TGTGCCACCAGTGATTTTGCACCGGACATGGGCTATCTAGATACGCAGTATTTT,CATSDFAPDMGYLDTQYF
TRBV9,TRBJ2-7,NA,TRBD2,TGTGCCAGCAGCGTAGGGCTAGCGGGGCCCGGGCACGAGCAGTACTTC,CASSVGLAGPGHEQYF
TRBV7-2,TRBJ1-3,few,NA,TGTGCCAGCAGCTTAGGGGTACGCGGTGGAAACACCATATATTTT,CASSLGVRGGNTIYF
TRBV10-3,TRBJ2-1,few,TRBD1,TGTGCCATCACGCCGAACCTCGGGACAGGGGACAATGAGCAGTTCTTC,CAITPNLGTGDNEQFF
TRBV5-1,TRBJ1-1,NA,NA,TGCGCCAGCAGCTTCAATGGGGACACTGAAGCTTTCTTT,CASSFNGDTEAFF
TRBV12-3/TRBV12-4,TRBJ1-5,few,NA,TGTGCCAGCAGTCCGGGCCCCGTCGGGCCCCAGCATTTT,CASSPGPVGPQHF
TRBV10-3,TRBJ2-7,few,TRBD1,TGTGCCATCAGCATAGACAGGGCCTACGAGCAGTACTTC,CAISIDRAYEQYF
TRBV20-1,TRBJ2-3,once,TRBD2,TGCAGTGCTCCTACTAGCGGGGCCCCGTATTTT,CSAPTSGAPYF
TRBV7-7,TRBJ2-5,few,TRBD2,TGTGCCAGCAGCCCAGAGCGGGGGGCCTTCCAAGAGACCCAGTACTTC,CASSPERGAFQETQYF
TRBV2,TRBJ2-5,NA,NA,TGTGCCAGCAGGAGTTTCCGGGCGGAGACCCAGTACTTC,CASRSFRAETQYF